Each of the 21 T cell receptor beta chains below was sequenced from the same sample in a study of molecular identifiers for immune sequencing clone quantification. In TCRdb, the PCR reads were re-called with MiXCR into one record per CDR3 protein. This sample yields about 8,300 distinct CDR3 sequences, of which around 33% are seen a single time; 4% to 5.5% belongs to the top ten. Sample: naive CD8+ T cells from blood, with Jurkat cell RNA spiked in. Subset indicated: FACS-sorted CD8+CD4-CCR7+CD45RA+ naive T cells. The receptors stem from a human donor in good health. Some libraries in this study had Jurkat cell RNA spiked in.

A remark on this clonotype: Its ends do not fully match the called genes, so a read error is possible. This rearrangement joins TRBV7-2 to TRBJ2-7; 13 bases are a match to TRBD2. The CDR3 contains 20 residues. Germline CDR1 is SGHTA and CDR2 is FQGNSA. The CDR3 nucleotides read TGTGCCTGCAGCCTCGGTCGGGCGGAGACTAGCGGGAGGAGAGGCCACGAGCAGTACTTC. Protein product: CACSLGRAETSGRRGHEQYF.

This sequence joins TRBV11-2 and TRBJ2-7; the D is unclear. Trimming shortened V by 5 bases and J by 7 bases, and 9 bases separated the two germline ends. Per germline, CDR1 SGHAT and CDR2 FQNNGV. The CDR3 is made up of 11 amino acids. CDR3 in amino acids: CASSPSGEQYF. CDR3 DNA: TGTGCCAGCAGCCCCTCGGGTGAGCAGTACTTC.

The chain carries TRBV7-9 and TRBJ2-1, with 9 bases lining up with TRBD1. The V gene's germline CDR1 is SEHNR and CDR2 FQNEAQ (reference sequence). V lost 5 bases to trimming and J lost 7 bases; unmatched junction nucleotides: 15. This CDR3 is 17 amino acids long. The CDR3 nucleotides are TGTGCCAGCAGCCCCAAATGGCCGGGACAGGGCCAAAATGAGCAGTTCTTC. Translating it yields CASSPKWPGQGQNEQFF. The full variable domain, in which reference TRBV7-9 and TRBJ2-1 provide the parts outside the CDR3, is DTGVSQNPRHKITKRGQNVTFRCDPISEHNRLYWYRQTLGQGPEFLTYFQNEAQLEKSRLLSDRFSAERPKGSFSTLEIQRTEQGDSAMYLCASSPKWPGQGQNEQFFGPGTRLTVL.

J is TRBJ2-7 and V is TRBV14; D remains ambiguous. CDR1 is SGHDN and CDR2 is FVKESK in the germline V gene. This CDR3 has 16 amino acids. Trimming stripped 5 bases from V and 2 bases from J, with 19 bases between. The CDR3 sequence is CASSESAAPGPYEQYF. As DNA, the CDR3 is TGTGCCAGCAGCGAGTCGGCGGCGCCCGGCCCCTACGAGCAGTACTTC.

This rearrangement joins TRBV14 to TRBJ2-7, with unresolved D. V dropped 5 bases and J dropped 2 bases, with 19 bases sitting between them. CDR1 is SGHDN and CDR2 is FVKESK in the germline V gene. The CDR3 is made up of 16 amino acids. CDR3 sequence reads: CASSETAAPGPYEQYF. The CDR3 DNA reads TGTGCCAGCAGCGAGACGGCGGCGCCCGGCCCCTACGAGCAGTACTTC.

This clonotype is medium-sized in the sample. The gene calls are TRBV28 and TRBJ2-4, with D possibly called TRBD1 or TRBD2 (5 bases each). Between the trimmed V and J ends, which lost 8 bases and 0 bases, there was a span of 17 bases. Germline V gene sequence: CDR1 MDHEN, CDR2 SYDVKM. This CDR3 spans 16 amino acids. For the CDR3, the DNA is TGTGCCAGCCGGGGCCAGGACATTCTAGCCAAAAACATTCAGTACTTC. It codes for CASRGQDILAKNIQYF.

V usage is TRBV25-1 and J usage is TRBJ1-6, with a tentative D call TRBD1 (5 bases). CDR1 and CDR2 (germline): MGHDK, SYGVNS. V lost 4 bases and J lost 6, with 10 bases in between. The CDR3 length is 14 residues. In nucleotides, the CDR3 is TGTGCCAGCAGTGGGGGACGGGCTAATTCACCCCTCCACTTT. As protein: CASSGGRANSPLHF.

This clonotype was counted only a few times. The chain links TRBV27 to TRBJ2-3, with D perhaps TRBD1 (6 bases). Germline V gives CDR1 MNHEY, CDR2 SMNVEV (reference sequence). V lost 3 bases and J 0 bases, leaving 13 bases between the germline ends. The CDR3 totals 16 residues. This CDR3 reads CASSFLGAPSTDTQYF. DNA for the CDR3: TGTGCCAGCAGTTTTTTGGGGGCCCCAAGCACAGATACGCAGTATTTT.

Within the sample, this clonotype is medium-sized (0.01 to 0.1%). The rearrangement links TRBV12-3 or TRBV12-4 to TRBJ2-5; no definite D call. The CDR3 is 14 amino acids. Trimming shortened V by 2 bases and J by 7 bases, and 14 bases separated the two germline ends. The CDR3 loop is CASSLRSLERTQYF. The CDR3 DNA reads as TGTGCCAGCAGTTTAAGGTCGCTAGAGCGGACCCAGTACTTC.

V and J are TRBV29-1 and TRBJ2-4, with D possibly being TRBD1 or TRBD2 (5 bases each). V was shortened by 2 bases and J by 8 bases, with 13 bases between the two germline ends. Per germline, CDR1 SQVTM and CDR2 ANQGSEA. This CDR3 comprises 13 residues. The CDR3 protein is CSVELPVGDIQYF. CDR3 sequence (DNA): TGCAGCGTTGAACTGCCCGTGGGGGACATTCAGTACTTC.

CDR3 in DNA: TGCGCCAGCAGCCAGTGGGACCGAGGCACAGATACGCAGTATTTT. The encoded protein is CASSQWDRGTDTQYF. The V call is TRBV4-1, the J call TRBJ2-3; D may match TRBD1 or TRBD2 (5 bases each). Germline loops: CDR1 MGHRA, CDR2 YSYEKL. This CDR3 is 15 amino acids long. V was pared by 3 bases and J by 1 base, with 11 bases between.

As for this clonotype: Given a much more abundant clone one base away, this may be a read error. J is TRBJ2-2 and V is TRBV6-2 or TRBV6-3; weak D call: TRBD1 (6 bases). Germline loops: CDR1 MNHEY, CDR2 SVGEGT. The CDR3 length is 14 residues. CDR3 nucleotides: TGTGCCAGCAGTGGGACAACTAACACCGGGGAGCTGGTTTTT. This gives the protein CASSGTTNTGELVF.

This clonotype has a handful of counts. J is TRBJ2-3 and V is TRBV6-2 or TRBV6-3; D remains unclear. V was shortened by 11 bases and J by 4 bases, with 19 bases between the two germline ends. Germline V CDR1 and CDR2: MNHEY, SVGEGT. The CDR3 loop spans 14 amino acids. CDR3 sequence reads: CAVHGLRGPDTQYF. The CDR3 DNA is TGTGCCGTCCATGGGCTAAGAGGTCCAGATACGCAGTATTTT.

The gene calls are TRBV7-9 and TRBJ2-1; 7 bases are shared with TRBD1. The CDR3 has 16 residues. CDR1 and CDR2 from the germline V gene are SEHNR and FQNEAQ (reference sequence). Unmatched junction bases numbered 9, after V lost 2 bases and J lost 5 bases. Here the CDR3 reads CASSLIDRDRNNEQFF. In nucleotides, the CDR3 is TGTGCCAGCAGCTTAATCGACAGGGACCGTAACAATGAGCAGTTCTTC.

This chain connects TRBV19 to TRBJ2-3; TRBD1 is a possible D gene (6 bases). The length of the CDR3 is 17 residues. CDR1 and CDR2 from the germline V gene are LNHDA and SQIVND (reference sequence). Deletions cut 5 bases from V and 5 bases from J, with 23 bases between. The CDR3 nucleotides read TGTGCCAGTAGTCTAGGGGGAGAGTTGAAGGTGGGAGATACGCAGTATTTT. Translated, it gives CASSLGGELKVGDTQYF.

About this clonotype itself: A junction end diverges from the germline sequence, so it may reflect a read error. V gene TRBV20-1 combines with J gene TRBJ2-2; weak D call: TRBD2 (5 bases). CDR1 and CDR2 (germline): DFQATT, SNEGSKA (reference sequence). The CDR3 length is 15 residues. CDR3 sequence reads: CSARDAQRNTGELLF. In nucleotides, the CDR3 is TGCAGTGCTAGGGACGCCCAGCGTAACACCGGGGAGCTGTTGTTT.

Turning to this clonotype: The junction differs from germline at one of its ends, possibly a read error. The CDR3 sequence is CASSPLGLAGSSEQYF. DNA of the CDR3: TGTGCCAGCAGCCCGCTCGGCCTAGCGGGGTCCTCCGAGCAGTACTTC. V usage is TRBV7-2 and J usage is TRBJ2-7, with 9 bases identical to TRBD2. The CDR3 is 16 residues long. Germline CDR1 and CDR2: SGHTA and FQGNSA. Using reference TRBV7-2 and TRBJ2-7 for the parts outside the CDR3, the full variable domain is GAGVSQSPSNKVTEKGKDVELRCDPISGHTALYWYRQSLGQGLEFLIYFQGNSAPDKSGLPSDRFSAERTGGSVSTLTIQRTQQEDSAVYLCASSPLGLAGSSEQYFGPGTRLTVT.

As for this clonotype: A read error may be the cause here, since a much bigger clone is one base away. The rearrangement uses TRBV29-1 and TRBJ2-7; the D gene could be TRBD1 or TRBD2 (5 bases each). The CDR3 consists of 13 residues. Germline V gives CDR1 SQVTM, CDR2 ANQGSEA. The CDR3 protein is CSVTGPGQGEQHF. In DNA form, the CDR3 reads TGCAGCGTGACGGGACCCGGTCAGGGCGAGCAGCACTTC.

Concerning this clonotype itself: A much larger clone lies one base from this, so it may be a read error. The V gene is TRBV13, the J gene TRBJ2-5, with no clear D. Trimming removed 5 bases from V and 2 bases from J, with 3 bases in between. The CDR3 consists of 11 residues. Germline CDR1 PRHDT, CDR2 FYEKMQ (reference sequence). The CDR3 protein is CASSRQETQYF. For the CDR3, the DNA is TGTGCCAGCAGCCGGCAAGAGACCCAGTACTTC.

By share, this clonotype counts as medium-sized (0.01 to 0.1%). This chain links TRBV29-1 with TRBJ2-2; the D gene is possibly TRBD1 (5 bases). V shed 4 bases and J shed 3 bases, with 6 bases lying between them. Germline CDR1 and CDR2: SQVTM and ANQGSEA. This CDR3 spans 12 amino acids. The chain's CDR3 is CSVVRDTGELFF. CDR3 in DNA: TGCAGCGTTGTCAGGGACACCGGGGAGCTGTTTTTT.

The gene calls are TRBV24-1 and TRBJ2-2, with unresolved D. CDR3 length equals 13 residues. Germline assignment: CDR1 KGHDR and CDR2 SFDVKD. V was shortened by 0 bases and J by 5 bases, with 3 bases between the two germline ends. The CDR3 DNA follows: TGTGCCACCAGTGATTTGCCAACCGGGGAGCTGTTTTTT. This gives the protein CATSDLPTGELFF.